What follows are 23 T cell receptor beta chains derived from one specimen sequenced in a study of OX40 agonist ivuxolimab in advanced cancers. The method was immunoSEQ multiplex PCR; TCRdb's version includes in-frame clones alone and lacks a portion of them. Among over 40,000 clones, around 85% were seen once, and the ten largest hold 0.38%. The material was CD4+ or CD8+ T cells sorted from blood, obtained in a trial of the OX40 agonist ivuxolimab. These receptor sequences come from an adult with an advanced solid tumor such as melanoma, head and neck, liver or kidney cancer.

The chain uses TRBV4-1 and TRBJ2-2; TRBD2 might be the D (6 bases). Deletions cut 3 bases from V and 3 bases from J, with 14 bases between. Per germline, CDR1 MGHRA and CDR2 YSYEKL. The CDR3 has 16 residues. The CDR3 region is CASSQLGRGDTGELFF. The CDR3 DNA follows: TGCGCCAGCAGCCAGCTCGGGCGGGGTGACACCGGGGAGCTGTTTTTT.

V usage is TRBV15 and J usage is TRBJ2-7; D remains ambiguous. The CDR3 extends over 14 amino acids. V gave up 5 bases and J gave up 4 bases, with 15 bases separating them. Germline CDR1 LNHNV, CDR2 YYDKDF (reference sequence). For the CDR3, the DNA is TGTGCCACCAGCCCCCTACGATCAGAGTACGAGCAGTACTTC. Translating gives CATSPLRSEYEQYF.

This clone was counted between two and nine times. The chain uses TRBV4-3 and TRBJ1-4; D gene uncertain. The CDR3 has 17 residues. Germline loops: CDR1 LGHNA, CDR2 YSLEER. V was trimmed by 4 bases and J by 0 bases, leaving 15 bases between them. This chain's CDR3 is CASSPDPRPTTNEKLFF. CDR3 DNA: TGCGCCAGCAGCCCCGACCCCAGACCTACAACTAATGAAAAACTGTTTTTT.

The V call is TRBV19, the J call TRBJ2-5, with 8 bases aligning to TRBD1. V shed 6 bases, J shed 5 bases, and the junction held 8 bases outside the gene matches. This CDR3 comprises 14 residues. Germline lookup yields CDR1 LNHDA and CDR2 SQIVND (reference sequence). CDR3 bases: TGTGCCAGTAGGAAGACAGGGGTTTTGGAGACCCAGTACTTC. As protein: CASRKTGVLETQYF.

V gene TRBV2 combines with J gene TRBJ1-5; perhaps TRBD1 as D (5 bases). Between the trimmed V and J ends, which lost 2 bases and 3 bases, there was a span of 11 bases. There are 15 residues in the CDR3. Per germline, CDR1 SNHLY and CDR2 FYNNEI. Written as DNA, the CDR3 is TGTGCCAGCAGTGAAAAAGGGGCAGACAATCAGCCCCAGCATTTT. Protein product: CASSEKGADNQPQHF.

The chain couples TRBV7-9 to TRBJ2-1; no clear D. Germline loops: CDR1 SEHNR, CDR2 FQNEAQ (reference sequence). This CDR3 is built from 15 residues. Trimming took off 5 bases at V and 6 bases at J, with 17 bases between the two ends. This CDR3 reads CASSPKVRVGNEQFF. The CDR3, as DNA: TGTGCCAGCAGCCCCAAAGTCCGGGTTGGCAATGAGCAGTTCTTC.

This sequence joins TRBV11-2 and TRBJ1-2; TRBD1 agrees at 9 bases. This CDR3 region has 16 residues. V gave up 3 bases and J gave up 5 bases; unmatched junction bases: 10. Germline CDR1 and CDR2: SGHAT and FQNNGV. The CDR3 DNA follows: TGTGCCAGCAGCTTGGTGGGACAGGGAGGCCATTATGGCTACACCTTC. Translating gives CASSLVGQGGHYGYTF.

V usage is TRBV4-3 and J usage is TRBJ1-4; maybe TRBD1 (6 bases). Trimming pared 4 bases from V and 1 base from J, leaving 13 bases between. The V gene's germline CDR1 is LGHNA and CDR2 YSLEER. The CDR3 runs 16 residues. CDR3 amino acids: CASSPIKGGTNEKLFF. The CDR3 DNA follows: TGCGCCAGCAGCCCGATAAAGGGGGGAACTAATGAAAAACTGTTTTTT.

J is TRBJ1-4 and V is TRBV5-4; D is perhaps TRBD1 (5 bases). CDR1 and CDR2 (germline): SGHNT, YYREEE (reference sequence). Trimming cost V 5 bases and J 5 bases, with 13 bases left between them. The CDR3 is 14 amino acids. The CDR3 bases are TGTGCCAGCAGTCCGGGGCCCAAAAATGAAAAACTGTTTTTT. Translation gives CASSPGPKNEKLFF.

This clone was detected only a few times. The CDR3 reads CASSRLTGGDGYTF. CDR3 DNA: TGTGCCAGCAGCCGATTAACAGGGGGTGATGGCTACACCTTC. This rearrangement joins TRBV9 to TRBJ1-2; 8 bases align to TRBD1. There are 14 residues in the CDR3. Germline V CDR1 and CDR2: SGDLS, YYNGEE. The V segment lost 4 bases and the J segment 6 bases; nucleotides outside the gene matches: 8.

The rearrangement links TRBV15 to TRBJ2-2; D is ambiguous. Deletions cut 0 bases from V and 6 bases from J, with 8 bases between. This CDR3 region has 14 residues. The germline CDR1 and CDR2 sequences are LNHNV and YYDKDF (reference sequence). The CDR3, as DNA: TGTGCCACCAGCAGAGATCTGGTCTCCGGGGAGCTGTTTTTT. As protein: CATSRDLVSGELFF.

The chain links TRBV19 to TRBJ2-7; tentative D call: TRBD2 (6 bases). Germline V lookup: CDR1 LNHDA, CDR2 SQIVND (reference sequence). This CDR3 is built from 13 residues. Trimming pared 1 base from V and 4 bases from J, leaving 8 bases between. The CDR3 DNA reads TGTGCCAGTAGTATAGTGGGAGGTTACGAGCAGTACTTC. Its translation is CASSIVGGYEQYF.

The J gene is TRBJ1-1, the V gene TRBV6-5; no clear D gene. The CDR3 is 15 residues long. CDR1 and CDR2 (germline): MNHEY, SVGAGI. Trimming shortened V by 0 bases and J by 1 base, and 9 bases separated the two germline ends. The CDR3 DNA sequence: TGTGCCAGCAGTTACTCACCGGGGAGGAACACTGAAGCTTTCTTT. Translated: CASSYSPGRNTEAFF.

The chain recombines TRBV19 with TRBJ1-2; 9 bases match TRBD1. The CDR3 is 15 amino acids. Germline loops: CDR1 LNHDA, CDR2 SQIVND (reference sequence). The trim removed 4 bases at V and 7 bases at J, leaving 10 bases unmatched. The CDR3, as DNA: TGTGCCAGTAGTACTCGGGAGGGACAGGGTGTTGGCTACACCTTC. Its protein product is CASSTREGQGVGYTF.

The CDR3 coding sequence is TGTGCCAGCAGCCCTTCGGGGGCCGCCCTCCACTTT. Translated: CASSPSGAALHF. The chain is built from TRBV11-2 and TRBJ1-6; tentative D call: TRBD1 (6 bases). V gave up 5 bases and J gave up 14 bases, with 13 bases separating them. Per the germline V gene, CDR1 is SGHAT and CDR2 is FQNNGV. The CDR3 loop spans 12 amino acids.

The genes are TRBV19 and TRBJ2-1; tentatively, D is TRBD1 (6 bases). Germline lookup yields CDR1 LNHDA and CDR2 SQIVND (reference sequence). The ends were cut back, 4 bases at V and 7 bases at J, with 14 bases in the middle. The CDR3 runs 14 residues. DNA of the CDR3: TGTGCCAGTAGTAAGACAGGTCCGTTAAATGAGCAGTTCTTC. Its translation is CASSKTGPLNEQFF. Filled out from reference TRBV19 and TRBJ2-1, the complete variable domain reads DGGITQSPKYLFRKEGQNVTLSCEQNLNHDAMYWYRQDPGQGLRLIYYSQIVNDFQKGDIAEGYSVSREKKESFPLTVTSAQKNPTAFYLCASSKTGPLNEQFFGPGTRLTVL.

This clone occurred a few times. The rearrangement joins TRBV5-5 to TRBJ2-7; D not resolved. The CDR3 consists of 13 residues. V was clipped by 4 bases and J by 2 bases, with 10 bases between them. Germline CDR1 is SGHKS and CDR2 is YYEKEE (reference sequence). CDR3: CASSRREAYEQYF. For the CDR3, the DNA is TGTGCCAGCAGCCGTAGGGAAGCCTACGAGCAGTACTTC.

The chain recombines TRBV7-9 with TRBJ2-1, with D possibly TRBD1 on 6 matching bases. CDR3 length: 15 residues. CDR1 and CDR2 from the germline V gene are SEHNR and FQNEAQ (reference sequence). The ends were cut back, 5 bases at V and 3 bases at J, with 14 bases in the middle. The CDR3 coding sequence is TGTGCCAGCAGCAAACCCGGGACACTCTACAATGAGCAGTTCTTC. It yields the protein CASSKPGTLYNEQFF.

This clone has just a few counts. The chain carries TRBV29-1 and TRBJ2-3; D remains unclear. Germline CDR1 is SQVTM and CDR2 is ANQGSEA. The V gene lost 5 bases and the J gene lost 7 bases, with 19 bases spanning the gap. The length of the CDR3 is 14 residues. The CDR3 bases are TGCAGCGTTTCACCTCGGGCCTCTCCGAATACGCAGTATTTT. Its protein is CSVSPRASPNTQYF.

The CDR3 protein is CASSLATFSNQPQHF. CDR3 nucleotides: TGTGCCAGTAGTCTGGCAACTTTTAGCAATCAGCCCCAGCATTTT. The chain employs TRBV19 and TRBJ1-5; the D is unclear. CDR3 length equals 15 residues. V was shortened by 5 bases and J by 0 bases, with 11 bases between the two germline ends. Germline CDR1 and CDR2: LNHDA and SQIVND (reference sequence).

This rearrangement joins TRBV9 to TRBJ1-2, with 7 nucleotides matching TRBD1. The CDR3 covers 14 residues. The V and J ends lost 2 bases and 6 bases, in that order; junction bases with no gene match: 7. Germline V gene lookup returns CDR1 SGDLS and CDR2 YYNGEE. Here the CDR3 reads CASSVLEQGNGYTF. CDR3 DNA sequence: TGTGCCAGCAGCGTTCTAGAACAGGGGAATGGCTACACCTTC.

The V gene is TRBV4-2, the J gene TRBJ2-7, with D perhaps TRBD1 or TRBD2 (6 bases each). From germline, CDR1 is LGHNA and CDR2 YNFKEQ. This CDR3 comprises 18 residues. V lost 1 base, J lost 0 bases, and 19 bases lay in between. The CDR3 is CASSQANHGGPTSYEQYF. The CDR3 coding sequence is TGTGCCAGCAGCCAAGCTAACCACGGGGGCCCTACCTCCTACGAGCAGTACTTC.

This rearrangement joins TRBV4-3 to TRBJ1-2, with D unclear. CDR1 and CDR2 from the germline V gene are LGHNA and YSLEER. The CDR3 spans 16 residues. V was pared by 0 bases and J by 4 bases, with 15 bases between. The chain's CDR3 is CASSQEMAPTGYGYTF. CDR3 in DNA: TGCGCCAGCAGCCAAGAGATGGCCCCCACCGGCTATGGCTACACCTTC.